Following are 14 T cell receptor beta chains from one sample sequenced in a study of T-cell memory formation after mild COVID-19 (TCRdb year 2021). Preparation of the library involved 5' RACE. The sequencer listed for this sample is Illumina NovaSeq 6000. Starting from the raw public reads, TCRdb applied fastp trimming at Q25, assembled clones with MiXCR and retained in-frame beta chains. Rows with one shared CDR3 protein collapse into an entry with the most common genes and DNA. Within this sample are 100,000 to 150,000 distinct CDR3 sequences, with 17% of them counted one time only. The ten largest clones take up roughly 5.3% of the sample. The sample taken for sequencing was PBMCs or a T cell subset sorted from them (not recorded which). The receptor source for this set is a man aged 18-30 years who had mild COVID-19 (a few samples of this study predate the infection). The sample titles of this study are shuffled in the database, so cell type and time point are left out; the donor was told from shared clones.

The sample holds many counts of this clonotype. J is TRBJ2-7 and V is TRBV10-3; TRBD1 matches at 7 bases. Germline V gives CDR1 ENHRY, CDR2 SYGVKD. V shed 2 bases, J shed 9 bases, and the junction held 7 bases outside the gene matches. CDR3 length equals 13 residues. Here the CDR3 DNA reads TGTGCCATCAGTGAGAGGGGGCAGGATGGGCAGTACGTC. Translation gives CAISERGQDGQYV.

The chain carries TRBV29-1 and TRBJ2-3, with 7 bases lining up with TRBD1. The CDR3 runs to 15 residues. The germline gives CDR1 SQVTM, CDR2 ANQGSEA. V lost 7 bases to trimming and J lost 3 bases; unmatched junction nucleotides: 13. The CDR3 loop is CSAKVQGYRTDTQYF. Written as DNA, the CDR3 is TGCAGCGCTAAGGTACAGGGGTATCGGACAGATACGCAGTATTTT.

V is TRBV7-9 and J is TRBJ1-5; D is unresolved. The CDR3 loop spans 12 amino acids. The V gene lost 4 bases and the J gene lost 4 bases, with 5 bases spanning the gap. In germline, CDR1 is SEHNR, CDR2 FQNEAQ (reference sequence). Written as DNA, the CDR3 is TGTGCCAGCAGCTACATAAATCAGCCCCAGCATTTT. This translates into CASSYINQPQHF.

V gene TRBV4-2 combines with J gene TRBJ2-5; possible D gene TRBD1, 5 bases. Trimming shortened V by 2 bases and J by 5 bases, and 12 bases separated the two germline ends. CDR1 and CDR2 from the germline V gene are LGHNA and YNFKEQ. The CDR3 contains 14 residues. This chain's CDR3 is CASSQPTGAETQYF. The CDR3 region has the DNA TGTGCCAGCAGCCAACCCACTGGGGCGGAGACCCAGTACTTC.

This chain joins TRBV5-1 and TRBJ2-3; no firm D call. Trimming took off 3 bases at V and 2 bases at J, with 16 bases between the two ends. The CDR3 consists of 16 residues. From germline, CDR1 is SGHRS and CDR2 YFSETQ. DNA for the CDR3: TGCGCCAGCAGCTCGGACCGGGTCAGTTTCACAGATACGCAGTATTTT. The encoded protein is CASSSDRVSFTDTQYF. The full variable domain, its missing parts supplied by reference TRBV5-1 and TRBJ2-3, is KAGVTQTPRYLIKTRGQQVTLSCSPISGHRSVSWYQQTPGQGLQFLFEYFSETQRNKGNFPGRFSGRQFSNSRSEMNVSTLELGDSALYLCASSSDRVSFTDTQYFGPGTRLTVL.

The rearrangement links TRBV6-6 to TRBJ2-3, with 8 bases aligning to TRBD2. Germline V CDR1 and CDR2: MNHNY, SVGAGI (reference sequence). This CDR3 has 15 residues. J gave up 0 bases and V 6 bases, and 5 bases lay outside the gene matches. CDR3 amino acids: CASRGSGVSTDTQYF. CDR3 nucleotide sequence: TGTGCCAGCAGGGGTAGCGGGGTTAGCACAGATACGCAGTATTTT.

The V call is TRBV29-1, the J call TRBJ1-5; no reliable D call. From germline, CDR1 is SQVTM and CDR2 ANQGSEA. Trimming shortened V by 5 bases and J by 3 bases, and 11 bases separated the two germline ends. CDR3 length: 13 residues. The CDR3 reads CSVKVQDNQPQHF. In DNA form, the CDR3 reads TGCAGCGTTAAGGTTCAGGACAATCAGCCCCAGCATTTT.

V gene TRBV7-2 combines with J gene TRBJ2-5; 7 bases fit TRBD2. Germline V gene data show CDR1 as SGHTA and CDR2 as FQGNSA. V lost 4 bases, J lost 3 bases, and 14 bases stayed unmatched. This CDR3 region has 17 residues. The CDR3 coding sequence is TGTGCCAGCAGCTCCCCGGGGATGGGGGGGACTAAAGAGACCCAGTACTTC. Its protein is CASSSPGMGGTKETQYF.

Only a few counts were recorded for this clonotype. The chain has TRBV4-1 and TRBJ2-7; no clear D gene. The CDR3 covers 13 residues. V lost 0 bases and J 2 bases, leaving 5 bases between the germline ends. Germline V CDR1 and CDR2: MGHRA, YSYEKL. CDR3 in amino acids: CASSQDLTYEQYV. The CDR3 coding sequence is TGCGCCAGCAGCCAAGATTTGACCTACGAGCAGTACGTC.

The chain uses TRBV5-6 and TRBJ1-1; the match to TRBD1 covers 8 bases. This CDR3 is 15 amino acids long. V lost 4 bases and J lost 5; bases outside the gene matches: 10. Germline V gene sequence: CDR1 SGHDT, CDR2 YYEEEE. CDR3 DNA: TGTGCCAGCAGCCCCATGACAGGGGAAAGGACTGAAGCTTTCTTT. Amino acids: CASSPMTGERTEAFF.

The rearrangement uses TRBV10-3 and TRBJ2-1; TRBD2 matches at 10 bases. The CDR3 has 15 amino acids. Germline V gene data show CDR1 as ENHRY and CDR2 as SYGVKD. With V trimmed by 5 bases and J by 9 bases, 10 bases remained unmatched. DNA for the CDR3: TGTGCCATCAGTCCTCATAGCGGGGGGCCGGGTGAGCAGTTCTTC. This gives the protein CAISPHSGGPGEQFF.

The chain employs TRBV4-1 and TRBJ1-1; D is possibly TRBD1 (6 bases). The CDR3 runs to 15 residues. The germline CDR1 and CDR2 sequences are MGHRA and YSYEKL. Trimming took 6 bases from V and 4 from J, leaving 18 bases between them. CDR3 nucleotides: TGCGCCAGCAGGGACGGGACAACGGGGACCACTGAAGCTTTCTTT. It encodes CASRDGTTGTTEAFF.

Only a few counts were recorded for this clonotype. The chain carries TRBV4-1 and TRBJ2-2; D uncertain. Trimming pared 4 bases from V and 3 bases from J, leaving 12 bases between. The CDR3 is made up of 15 amino acids. CDR1 and CDR2 (germline): MGHRA, YSYEKL. CDR3 sequence (DNA): TGCGCCAGCAGCCGAGCCGGGCCCTACACCGGGGAGCTGTTTTTT. Translated: CASSRAGPYTGELFF.

This clonotype was counted at least ten times. The chain recombines TRBV11-2 with TRBJ2-6; 7 nucleotides match TRBD2. V lost 5 bases to trimming and J lost 0 bases; unmatched junction nucleotides: 4. In germline, CDR1 is SGHAT, CDR2 FQNNGV. This CDR3 is built from 16 residues. The CDR3 sequence: CASSPGGNSGANVLTF. The DNA of the CDR3 is TGTGCCAGCAGCCCCGGGGGGAACTCTGGGGCCAACGTCCTGACTTTC.